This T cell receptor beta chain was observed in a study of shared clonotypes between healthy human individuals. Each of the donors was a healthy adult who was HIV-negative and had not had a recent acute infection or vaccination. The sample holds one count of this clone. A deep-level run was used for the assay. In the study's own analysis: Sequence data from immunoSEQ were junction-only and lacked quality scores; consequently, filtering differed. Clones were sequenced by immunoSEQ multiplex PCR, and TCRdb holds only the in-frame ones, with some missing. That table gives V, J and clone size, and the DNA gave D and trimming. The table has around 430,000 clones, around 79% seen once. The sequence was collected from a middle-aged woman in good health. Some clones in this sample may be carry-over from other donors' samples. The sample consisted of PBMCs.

The CDR3 here is CATRPAGGPYEQYF. The CDR3 nucleotides are TGTGCCACCCGCCCAGCGGGAGGGCCATACGAGCAGTACTTC. The J gene is TRBJ2-7, the V gene TRBV18, with 10 bases that match TRBD2. Trimming removed 10 bases from V and 4 bases from J; junction bases left unmatched: 10. Germline V lookup: CDR1 KGHSH, CDR2 LQKENI. This CDR3 region has 14 residues. Full variable domain (rest looked up from reference TRBV18 and TRBJ2-7): NAGVMQNPRHLVRRRGQEARLRCSPMKGHSHVYWYRQLPEEGLKFMVYLQKENIIDESGMPKERFSAEFPKEGPSILRIQQVVRGDSAAYFCATRPAGGPYEQYFGPGTRLTVT.